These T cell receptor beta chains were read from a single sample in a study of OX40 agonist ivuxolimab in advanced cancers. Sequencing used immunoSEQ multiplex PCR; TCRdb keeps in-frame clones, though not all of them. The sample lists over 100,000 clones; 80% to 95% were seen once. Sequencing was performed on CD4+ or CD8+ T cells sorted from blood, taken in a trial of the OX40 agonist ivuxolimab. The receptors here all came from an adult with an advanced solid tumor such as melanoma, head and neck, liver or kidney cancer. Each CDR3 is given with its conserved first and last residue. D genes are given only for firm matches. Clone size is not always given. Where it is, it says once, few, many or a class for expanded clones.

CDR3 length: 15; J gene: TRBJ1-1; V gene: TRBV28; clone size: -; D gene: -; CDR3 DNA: TGTGCCAGCAGTTTAGGCACCAGGCGAGACACTGAAGCTTTCTTT; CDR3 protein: CASSLGTRRDTEAFF
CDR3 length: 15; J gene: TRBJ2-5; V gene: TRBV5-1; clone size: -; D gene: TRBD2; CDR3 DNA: TGCGCCAGTGGTCATCCGGGGGGGATCCAAGAGACCCAGTACTTC; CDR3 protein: CASGHPGGIQETQYF
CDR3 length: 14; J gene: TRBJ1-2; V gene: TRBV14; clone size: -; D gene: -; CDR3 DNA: TGTGCCAGCAGCCTTCGACAGGAGGCCTATGGCTACACCTTC; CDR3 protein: CASSLRQEAYGYTF
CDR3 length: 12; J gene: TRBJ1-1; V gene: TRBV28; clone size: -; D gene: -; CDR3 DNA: TGTGCCAGCAGTTTTTATCCTACTGAAGCTTTCTTT; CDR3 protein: CASSFYPTEAFF
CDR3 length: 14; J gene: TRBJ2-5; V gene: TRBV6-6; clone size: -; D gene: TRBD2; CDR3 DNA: TGTGCCAGCAGTTCAGGCCTAGCGGGAGAGACCCAGTACTTC; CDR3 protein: CASSSGLAGETQYF
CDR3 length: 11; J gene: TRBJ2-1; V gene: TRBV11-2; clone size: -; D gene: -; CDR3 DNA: TGTGCCAGCAGCTTGACGGGGGAGCAGTTCTTC; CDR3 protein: CASSLTGEQFF
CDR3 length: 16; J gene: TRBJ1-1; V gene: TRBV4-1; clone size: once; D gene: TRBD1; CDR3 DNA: TGCGCCAGCAGATTGGGACAGGGGGCACCTAACACTGAAGCTTTCTTT; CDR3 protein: CASRLGQGAPNTEAFF
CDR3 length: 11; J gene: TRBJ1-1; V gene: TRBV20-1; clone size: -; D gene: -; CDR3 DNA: TGCAGTGCTAGTTTCAGGGGTGAAGCTTTCTTT; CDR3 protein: CSASFRGEAFF
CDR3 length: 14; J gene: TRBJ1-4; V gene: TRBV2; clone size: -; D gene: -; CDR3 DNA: TGTGCCTGTAAAGAGACAGGTTCTAATGAAAAACTGTTTTTT; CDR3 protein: CACKETGSNEKLFF
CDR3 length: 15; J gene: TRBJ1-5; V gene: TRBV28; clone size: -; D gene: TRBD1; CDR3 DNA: TGTGCCAGCAGCAGGGACAGGGGGAGCAATCAGCCCCAGCATTTT; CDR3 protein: CASSRDRGSNQPQHF
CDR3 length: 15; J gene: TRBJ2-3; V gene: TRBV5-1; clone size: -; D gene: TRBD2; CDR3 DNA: TGCGCCAGCCGACCTAGCGGGAGGGCCACAGATACGCAGTATTTT; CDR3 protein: CASRPSGRATDTQYF
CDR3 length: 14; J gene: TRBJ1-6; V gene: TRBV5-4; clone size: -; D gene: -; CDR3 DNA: TGTGCCAGCAGTCCGGGTCAATATAATTCACCCCTCCACTTT; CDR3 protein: CASSPGQYNSPLHF
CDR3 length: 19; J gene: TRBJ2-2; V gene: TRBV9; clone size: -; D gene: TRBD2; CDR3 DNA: TGTGCCAGCAGCCGGACTAGCGGGAGGACTGACTTAACATCCGGGGAGCTGTTTTTT; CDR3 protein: CASSRTSGRTDLTSGELFF
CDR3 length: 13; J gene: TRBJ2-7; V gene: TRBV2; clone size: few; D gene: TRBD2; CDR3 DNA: TGTGCCAGCGTCGGGGGGGGACCCTACGAGCAGTACTTC; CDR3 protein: CASVGGGPYEQYF
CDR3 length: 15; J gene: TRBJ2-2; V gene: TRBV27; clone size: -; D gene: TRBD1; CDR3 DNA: TGTGCCAGCAGTTGGGACAGGGGCCCCACCGGGGAGCTGTTTTTT; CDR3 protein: CASSWDRGPTGELFF
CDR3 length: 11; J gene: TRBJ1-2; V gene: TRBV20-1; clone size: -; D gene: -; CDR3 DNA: TGCAGTGCTAGTGGGTTGGGTGGCTACACCTTC; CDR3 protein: CSASGLGGYTF
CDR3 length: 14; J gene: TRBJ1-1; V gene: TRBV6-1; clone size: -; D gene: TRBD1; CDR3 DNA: TGTGCCAGCAGTGAATGGACAGGGAACACTGAAGCTTTCTTT; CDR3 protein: CASSEWTGNTEAFF
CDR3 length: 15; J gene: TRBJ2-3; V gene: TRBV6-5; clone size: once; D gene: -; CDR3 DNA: TGTGCCAGCAGTAGAGGGGCCGCTAGCACAGATACGCAGTATTTT; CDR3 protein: CASSRGAASTDTQYF
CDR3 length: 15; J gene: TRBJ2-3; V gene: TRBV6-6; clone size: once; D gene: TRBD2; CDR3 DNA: TGTGCCAGCAGTAGACTAGCGGGGGGCACAGATACGCAGTATTTT; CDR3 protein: CASSRLAGGTDTQYF
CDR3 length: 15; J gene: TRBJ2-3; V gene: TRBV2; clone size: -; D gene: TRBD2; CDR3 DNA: TGTGCCAGCACGGATACTAGCGGGGGCACAGATACGCAGTATTTT; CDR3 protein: CASTDTSGGTDTQYF
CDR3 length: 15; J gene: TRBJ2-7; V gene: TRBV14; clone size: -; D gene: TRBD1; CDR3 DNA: TGTGCCAGCAGCGACACCATTCTCCCAGGGGGCGCGCAGTACTTC; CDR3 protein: CASSDTILPGGAQYF
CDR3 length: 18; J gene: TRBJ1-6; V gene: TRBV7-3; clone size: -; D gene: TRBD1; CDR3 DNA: TGTGCCAGCAGCTTACACCCGGGACAGGGGATTCAAAATTCACCCCTCCACTTT; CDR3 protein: CASSLHPGQGIQNSPLHF
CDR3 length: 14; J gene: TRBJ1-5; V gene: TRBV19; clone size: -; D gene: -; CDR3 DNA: TGTGCCAGTAGTTGGGACGGATACAATCAGCCCCAGCATTTT; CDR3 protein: CASSWDGYNQPQHF
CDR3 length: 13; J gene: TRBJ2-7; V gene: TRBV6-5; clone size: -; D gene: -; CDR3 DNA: TGTGCCAGCACTGGGACAAACTCCTACGAGCAGTACTTC; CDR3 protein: CASTGTNSYEQYF
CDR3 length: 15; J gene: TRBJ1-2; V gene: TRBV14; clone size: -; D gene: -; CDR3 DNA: TGTGCCAGCAGCCAAGGCCTACAGGTTAACTATGGCTACACCTTC; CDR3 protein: CASSQGLQVNYGYTF
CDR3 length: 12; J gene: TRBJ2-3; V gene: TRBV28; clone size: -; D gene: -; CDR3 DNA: TGTGCCAGCAGTTTATCGGGGGATACGCAGTATTTT; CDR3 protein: CASSLSGDTQYF
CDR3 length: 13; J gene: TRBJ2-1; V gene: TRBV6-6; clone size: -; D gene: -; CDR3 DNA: TGTGCCAGCAGCTTGACCGTTTACAATGAGCAGTTCTTC; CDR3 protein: CASSLTVYNEQFF
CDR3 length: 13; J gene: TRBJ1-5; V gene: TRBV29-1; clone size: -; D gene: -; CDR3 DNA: TGCAGCGTTCAAACAGGCCTTAATCAGCCCCAGCATTTT; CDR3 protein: CSVQTGLNQPQHF
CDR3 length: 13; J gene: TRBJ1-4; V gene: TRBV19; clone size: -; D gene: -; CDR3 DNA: TGTGCCAGTAGTATAGATCGGGCTACAAAACTGTTTTTT; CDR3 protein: CASSIDRATKLFF
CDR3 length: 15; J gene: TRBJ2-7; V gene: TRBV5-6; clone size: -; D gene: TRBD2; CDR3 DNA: TGTGCCAGCAGCGTGGGACTAGCGAGTTCCTACGAGCAGTACTTC; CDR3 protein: CASSVGLASSYEQYF
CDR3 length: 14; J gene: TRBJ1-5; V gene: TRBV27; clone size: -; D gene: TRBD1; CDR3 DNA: TGTGCCAGCAGTTTACAGGGGGATAATCAGCCCCAGCATTTT; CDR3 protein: CASSLQGDNQPQHF
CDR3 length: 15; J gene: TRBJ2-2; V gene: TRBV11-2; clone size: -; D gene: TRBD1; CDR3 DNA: TGTGCCAGCAGCCAACCGGGACAGGGAACCGGGGAGCTGTTTTTT; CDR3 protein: CASSQPGQGTGELFF
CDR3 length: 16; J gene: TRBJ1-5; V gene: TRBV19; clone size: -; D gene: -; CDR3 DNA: TGTGCCAGTAGTATACAGGGAGTTTTGGAGACTCAGCCCCAGCATTTT; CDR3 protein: CASSIQGVLETQPQHF
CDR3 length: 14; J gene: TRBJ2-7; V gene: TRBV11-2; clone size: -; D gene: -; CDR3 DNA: TGTGCCAGCAGCTTACGAGGACAGTCCTACGAGCAGTACTTC; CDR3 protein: CASSLRGQSYEQYF
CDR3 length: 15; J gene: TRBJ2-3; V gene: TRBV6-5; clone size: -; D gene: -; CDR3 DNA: TGTGCCAGCCAGAGGCCAAATCGGGGCGCAGATACGCAGTATTTT; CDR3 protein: CASQRPNRGADTQYF
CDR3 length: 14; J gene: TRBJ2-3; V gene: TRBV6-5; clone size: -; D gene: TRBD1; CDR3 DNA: TGTGCCAGCAGCCTAGGGGGCCGCACAGATACGCAGTATTTT; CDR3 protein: CASSLGGRTDTQYF
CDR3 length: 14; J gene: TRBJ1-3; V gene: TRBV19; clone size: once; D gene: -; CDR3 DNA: TGTGCCAGTACCATGGGGAGCTCTGGAAACACCATATATTTT; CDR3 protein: CASTMGSSGNTIYF
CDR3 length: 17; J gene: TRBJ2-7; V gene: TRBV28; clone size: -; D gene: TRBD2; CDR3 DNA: TGTGCCAGCAGTTTTCCCGGGACTAGCGGGGGGGGCTACGAGCAGTACTTC; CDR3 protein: CASSFPGTSGGGYEQYF
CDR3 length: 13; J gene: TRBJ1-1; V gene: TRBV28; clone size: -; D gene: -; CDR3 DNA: TGTGCCAGCAGTTTTCAGGGCGACACTGAAGCTTTCTTT; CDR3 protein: CASSFQGDTEAFF
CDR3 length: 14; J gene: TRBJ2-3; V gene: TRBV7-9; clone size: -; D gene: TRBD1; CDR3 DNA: TGTGCCAGCGGTAACCAGGGGGGCACAGATACGCAGTATTTT; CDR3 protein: CASGNQGGTDTQYF
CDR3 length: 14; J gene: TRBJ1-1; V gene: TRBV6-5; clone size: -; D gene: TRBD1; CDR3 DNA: TGTGCCAGCACCGAGACAGGGGGCCGGACTGAAGCTTTCTTT; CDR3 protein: CASTETGGRTEAFF
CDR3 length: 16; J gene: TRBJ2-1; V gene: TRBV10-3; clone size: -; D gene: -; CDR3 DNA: TGTGCCATCAGTGAGTCGAACAGGGATGGGTACAATGAGCAGTTCTTC; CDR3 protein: CAISESNRDGYNEQFF
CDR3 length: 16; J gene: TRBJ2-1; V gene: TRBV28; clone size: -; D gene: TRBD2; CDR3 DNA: TGTGCCAGCAGACCCCGCCTCCGCGGGAGCTACAATGAGCAGTTCTTC; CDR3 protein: CASRPRLRGSYNEQFF
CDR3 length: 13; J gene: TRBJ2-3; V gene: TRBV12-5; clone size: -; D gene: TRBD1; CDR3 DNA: TGTGCTAGTGGCCAGGGACAGTCAGATACGCAGTATTTT; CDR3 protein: CASGQGQSDTQYF
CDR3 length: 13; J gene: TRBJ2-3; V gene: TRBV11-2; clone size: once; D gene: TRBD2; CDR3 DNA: TGTGCCAGCCGTACTAGCGGCACAGATACGCAGTATTTT; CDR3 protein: CASRTSGTDTQYF
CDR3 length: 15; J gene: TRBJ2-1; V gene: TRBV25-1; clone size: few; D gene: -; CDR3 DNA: TGTGCCAGCGGGCCTGTCGGGACATCCTACAATGAGCAGTTCTTC; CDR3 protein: CASGPVGTSYNEQFF
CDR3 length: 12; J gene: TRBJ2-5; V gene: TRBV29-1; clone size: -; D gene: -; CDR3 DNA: TGCAGCGTTGAAGAACGGGTGGGGACCCAGTACTTC; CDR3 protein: CSVEERVGTQYF
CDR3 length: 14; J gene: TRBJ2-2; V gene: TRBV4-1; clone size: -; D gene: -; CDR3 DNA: TGCGCCAGCAGCCAGGGCTACAACACCGGGGAGCTGTTTTTT; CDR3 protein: CASSQGYNTGELFF
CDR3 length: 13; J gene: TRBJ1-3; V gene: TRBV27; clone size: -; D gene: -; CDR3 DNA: TGTGCCAGCAGTTCAAGCGCTGGAAACACCATATATTTT; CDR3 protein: CASSSSAGNTIYF
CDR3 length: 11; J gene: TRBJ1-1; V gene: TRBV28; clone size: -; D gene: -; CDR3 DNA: TGTGCCTCCCTCGTGGGCGCTGAAGCTTTCTTT; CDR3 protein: CASLVGAEAFF
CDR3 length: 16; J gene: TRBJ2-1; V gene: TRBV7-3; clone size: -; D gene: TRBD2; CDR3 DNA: TGTGCCAGCAGCCGATCAGCGGGAGAAGGGAACAATGAGCAGTTCTTC; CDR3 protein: CASSRSAGEGNNEQFF
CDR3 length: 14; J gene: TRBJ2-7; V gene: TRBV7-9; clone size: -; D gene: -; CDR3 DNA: TGTGCCAGCACCCGGACAGAGAGCTCCTACGAGCAGTACTTC; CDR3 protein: CASTRTESSYEQYF
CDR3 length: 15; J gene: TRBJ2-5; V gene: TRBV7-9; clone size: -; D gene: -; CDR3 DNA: TGTGCCAGCAGCTTAAATTCGGGGTTTGCAGAGACCCAGTACTTC; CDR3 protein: CASSLNSGFAETQYF
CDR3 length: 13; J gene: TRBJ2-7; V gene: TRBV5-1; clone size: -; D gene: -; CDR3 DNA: TGCGCCAGCAGCAAACTAGGTGGGGACGAGCAGTACTTC; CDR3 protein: CASSKLGGDEQYF
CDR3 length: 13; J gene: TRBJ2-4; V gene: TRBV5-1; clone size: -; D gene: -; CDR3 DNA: TGCGCCAGCAGCCCGGGGGACGGAAACATTCAGTACTTC; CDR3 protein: CASSPGDGNIQYF